These T cell receptor beta chains were read from a single sample in a study of blood T cell repertoires in COVID-19. The method was immunoSEQ multiplex PCR; TCRdb's version includes in-frame clones alone and lacks a portion of them. The sample lists 100,000 to 150,000 clones, 88% occurring once. Sequencing input: peripheral blood. Source of these receptors: a human donor in a cohort sampled during active COVID-19. Both conserved end residues are trimmed from each CDR3. D genes are given only for firm matches.

>TRBV5-1|.|TRBJ1-1
ASSMQGGDTEAF
>TRBV10-3|.|TRBJ2-2
AISDSANTGELF
>TRBV29-1|.|TRBJ2-3
SSLGGADHRDTQY
>TRBV6-5|.|TRBJ1-3
ASRPTGNYGNTIY
>TRBV3-1/TRBV3-2|.|TRBJ2-2
ASSQGGLLGVGELF
>TRBV6-5|.|TRBJ1-1
ASSYSEGSTEAF
>TRBV5-1|.|TRBJ1-6
ASSSGTAESPLH
>TRBV7-6|TRBD1|TRBJ2-7
ASSLAPAGGVYEQY
>TRBV5-1|.|TRBJ2-2
ASSLESIGELF
>TRBV6-5|.|TRBJ2-7
ASSYSPQRDNYEQY
>TRBV12-5|.|TRBJ1-2
ASGAGPYGYT
>TRBV24-1|TRBD2|TRBJ2-2
ATSDPGLAGASRTGELF
>TRBV11-2|TRBD2|TRBJ2-3
ASSPSSWGGTQY
>TRBV7-2|.|TRBJ1-3
ASSPWPSGENSGNTIY
>TRBV7-6|TRBD2|TRBJ2-3
ASSLFSSGISSTDTQY
>TRBV30|.|TRBJ1-2
AWSVSRGYGYT
>TRBV5-4|.|TRBJ2-7
AWGLESYEQY
>TRBV24-1|TRBD1|TRBJ2-5
ATSDSTGSGETQY
>TRBV5-1|TRBD2|TRBJ2-1
ASSLGLAGGPDEQF
>TRBV6-2/TRBV6-3|TRBD1|TRBJ1-5
ASSPARMTGIGGLHQPQH
>TRBV29-1|TRBD1|TRBJ2-7
SVEDWNRGLSEQY
>TRBV2|TRBD1|TRBJ1-5
ASSQDRGDNQPQH
>TRBV11-2|TRBD2|TRBJ2-1
ASSLVSSGGNEQF
>TRBV6-5|TRBD1|TRBJ1-2
ASRKQGAQYGYT
>TRBV5-1|TRBD2|TRBJ2-5
ASSLSGGEETQY
>TRBV21-1|.|TRBJ2-7
ASSMDRAPYEQY
>TRBV4-1|.|TRBJ1-6
ASSPVAPGNSPLH
>TRBV7-9|.|TRBJ2-5
ASSPWAEWETQY
>TRBV5-1|.|TRBJ2-5
ASSLFRQETQY
>TRBV6-5|.|TRBJ1-3
ATIGDSGNTIY
>TRBV28|.|TRBJ2-7
ASSLYLRGRSSYEQY
>TRBV5-6|.|TRBJ2-1
ASSLVQNEQF
>TRBV9|.|TRBJ2-5
ASSVVKTQY
>TRBV27|TRBD1|TRBJ1-1
ASSQNRGLRTEAF
>TRBV3-1/TRBV3-2|.|TRBJ1-3
ASSPLHSSGNTIY
>TRBV19|.|TRBJ1-3
ASRIPGGPNTIY
>TRBV21-1|.|TRBJ2-3
ASSKERTVANGSGADTQY
>TRBV7-9|.|TRBJ2-2
ASSSVGGPGTGELF
>TRBV18|TRBD2|TRBJ2-7
ASSLTSGTAEQY
>TRBV19|TRBD1|TRBJ1-4
ASTTGATNEKLF
>TRBV28|TRBD1|TRBJ2-5
ASSFRGQWETQY
>TRBV6-5|.|TRBJ2-6
ASSYGGAGANVLT
>TRBV7-9|TRBD1|TRBJ2-7
ASSPQGRGLEQY
>TRBV6-5|.|TRBJ2-7
ASRGAYLSYEQY
>TRBV6-6|.|TRBJ2-2
ASSGAGELF
>TRBV5-5|.|TRBJ2-2
ASSLRAARGLRNTGELF
>TRBV5-4|TRBD2|TRBJ2-1
ASSVGLAVHNEQF
>TRBV29-1|TRBD1|TRBJ2-1
SVVGQGYNEQF
>TRBV4-2|TRBD1|TRBJ2-2
ASSPTQGAGTGELF
>TRBV24-1|.|TRBJ2-2
ATAIGGTGELF
>TRBV6-4|.|TRBJ1-1
ASSKLRSGDLNTEAF
>TRBV3-1/TRBV3-2|TRBD1|TRBJ1-1
ASSRGTGNTEAF
>TRBV20-1|.|TRBJ1-1
SASMGRQGEAF
>TRBV18|.|TRBJ1-5
ASSPALDQPQH